These T cell receptor beta chains were read from a single sample in a study of blood T cell repertoires in COVID-19. Produced via immunoSEQ multiplex PCR; TCRdb's table is partial and in-frame only. The table records around 230,000 clones, just over 85% of them present only once. The sample consisted of peripheral blood. The receptors shown here come from a man between 25 and 39 years old who had recovered from COVID-19. CDR3s include the opening cysteine and the closing phenylalanine or tryptophan.

V	J	CDR3
TRBV7-2	TRBJ2-7	CASSFQSGSYEQYF
TRBV24-1	TRBJ2-3	CATSDSAAGSTDTQYF
TRBV3-1/TRBV3-2	TRBJ1-2	CASSQEGADGYTF
TRBV6-4	TRBJ2-5	CASSRRSSGGASETQYF
TRBV3-1/TRBV3-2	TRBJ2-1	CASSRQGQRDADEQFF
TRBV5-6	TRBJ1-2	CASSVGLPYGYTF
TRBV7-7	TRBJ2-5	CASSPPGLAGGVATQYF
TRBV9	TRBJ1-2	CASSALTGDYGYTF
TRBV2	TRBJ1-1	CASSDGTTGSPEAFF
TRBV6-5	TRBJ1-5	CATRTGSQPQHF
TRBV3-1/TRBV3-2	TRBJ1-1	CASSQVSRGEAFF
TRBV3-1/TRBV3-2	TRBJ2-1	CASSQGNSGGVHEQFF
TRBV7-6	TRBJ1-4	CASSLVLGTGVQLNEKLFF